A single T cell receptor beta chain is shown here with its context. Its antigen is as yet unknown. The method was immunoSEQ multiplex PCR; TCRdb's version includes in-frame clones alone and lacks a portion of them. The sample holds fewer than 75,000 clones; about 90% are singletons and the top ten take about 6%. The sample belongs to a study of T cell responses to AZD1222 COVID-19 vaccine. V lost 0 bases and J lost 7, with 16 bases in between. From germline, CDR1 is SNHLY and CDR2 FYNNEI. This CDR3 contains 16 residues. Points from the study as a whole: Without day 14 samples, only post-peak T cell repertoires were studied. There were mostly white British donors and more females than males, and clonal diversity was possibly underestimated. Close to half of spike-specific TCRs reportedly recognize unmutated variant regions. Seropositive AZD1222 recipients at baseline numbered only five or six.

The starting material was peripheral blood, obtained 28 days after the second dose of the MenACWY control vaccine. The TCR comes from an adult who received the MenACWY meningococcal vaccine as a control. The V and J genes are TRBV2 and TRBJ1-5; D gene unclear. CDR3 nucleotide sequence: TGTGCCAGCAGTGAAGCGCCTGGTGGACCGGGACAGCCCCAGCATTTT. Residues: CASSEAPGGPGQPQHF. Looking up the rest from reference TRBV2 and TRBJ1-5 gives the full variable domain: EPEVTQTPSHQVTQMGQEVILRCVPISNHLYFYWYRQILGQKVEFLVSFYNNEISEKSEIFDDQFSVERPDGSNFTLKIRSTKLEDSAMYFCASSEAPGGPGQPQHFGDGTRLSIL.